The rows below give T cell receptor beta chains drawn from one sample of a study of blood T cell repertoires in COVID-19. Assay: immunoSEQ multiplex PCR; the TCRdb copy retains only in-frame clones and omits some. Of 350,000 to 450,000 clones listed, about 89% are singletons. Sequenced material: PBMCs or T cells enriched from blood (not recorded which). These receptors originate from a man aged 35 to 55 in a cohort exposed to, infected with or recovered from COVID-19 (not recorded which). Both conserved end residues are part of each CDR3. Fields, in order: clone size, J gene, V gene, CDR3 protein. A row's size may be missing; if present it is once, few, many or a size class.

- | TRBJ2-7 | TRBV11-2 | CASSPMALAGVSSYEQYF
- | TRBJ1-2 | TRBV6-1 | CASSEGARGYGYTF
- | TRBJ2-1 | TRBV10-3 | CAISDQGGRAGEQFF
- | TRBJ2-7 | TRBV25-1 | CASSILAGGSEQYF
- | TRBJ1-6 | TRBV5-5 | CASIAGWNSPLHF
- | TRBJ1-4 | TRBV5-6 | CASSLLLTGQNEKLFF
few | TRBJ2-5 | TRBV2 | CASNPGQGNFETQYF
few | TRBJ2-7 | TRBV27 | CASSSSSLAREQYF
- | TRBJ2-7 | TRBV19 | CTNGTPIYEQYF
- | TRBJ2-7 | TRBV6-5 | CASSSGTSGMGEQYF
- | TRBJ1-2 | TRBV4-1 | CASSQDLSGQKYLYGYTF
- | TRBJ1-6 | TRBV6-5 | CASNSGALDNSPLHF
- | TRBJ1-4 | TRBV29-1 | CSAEDGSNEKLFF
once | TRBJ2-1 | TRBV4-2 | CASSLGLAGGNNEQFF
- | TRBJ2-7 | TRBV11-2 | CASSLVPAGGVHEQYF
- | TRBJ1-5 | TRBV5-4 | CASSTAGGRDGQPQHF
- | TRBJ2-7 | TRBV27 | CASRRGTSGSGEQYF
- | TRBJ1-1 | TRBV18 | CASSINRRQGTTMNTEAFF
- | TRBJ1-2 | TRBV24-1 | CATSDLGAKVGYTF
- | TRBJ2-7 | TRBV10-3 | CAISGGTGNYEQYF
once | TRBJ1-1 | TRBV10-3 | CAIKKEGGTEAFF
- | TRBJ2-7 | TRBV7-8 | CASSYRPGTGLVEQYF
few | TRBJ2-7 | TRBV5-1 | CASSFTGGHDEQYF